This T cell receptor beta chain stems from a study of neurological immune-mediated disorders. The cDNA came from 5'RACE with 10-nucleotide random UMIs. TCRdb re-called the 5' RACE reads with MiXCR, one entry per CDR3 protein. The profile shows about 55,000 distinct CDR3 sequences, roughly 4.4% of them singletons. This clonotype was found many times. The CDR3 extends over 13 amino acids. The germline CDR1 and CDR2 sequences are MNHEY and SVGAGI. V dropped 2 bases and J dropped 3 bases, with 7 bases sitting between them. Unsorted libraries were generated from 2 million PBMCs held at -80 degrees C. The genes are TRBV6-5 and TRBJ2-5; the D gene is possibly TRBD1 (5 bases). Sequencing was performed on PBMCs. This clonotype originated in a man between 45 and 60 years old with multiple sclerosis. The chain's CDR3 is CASSYRQKETQYF. CDR3 DNA sequence: TGTGCCAGCAGTTACCGACAGAAAGAGACCCAGTACTTC.